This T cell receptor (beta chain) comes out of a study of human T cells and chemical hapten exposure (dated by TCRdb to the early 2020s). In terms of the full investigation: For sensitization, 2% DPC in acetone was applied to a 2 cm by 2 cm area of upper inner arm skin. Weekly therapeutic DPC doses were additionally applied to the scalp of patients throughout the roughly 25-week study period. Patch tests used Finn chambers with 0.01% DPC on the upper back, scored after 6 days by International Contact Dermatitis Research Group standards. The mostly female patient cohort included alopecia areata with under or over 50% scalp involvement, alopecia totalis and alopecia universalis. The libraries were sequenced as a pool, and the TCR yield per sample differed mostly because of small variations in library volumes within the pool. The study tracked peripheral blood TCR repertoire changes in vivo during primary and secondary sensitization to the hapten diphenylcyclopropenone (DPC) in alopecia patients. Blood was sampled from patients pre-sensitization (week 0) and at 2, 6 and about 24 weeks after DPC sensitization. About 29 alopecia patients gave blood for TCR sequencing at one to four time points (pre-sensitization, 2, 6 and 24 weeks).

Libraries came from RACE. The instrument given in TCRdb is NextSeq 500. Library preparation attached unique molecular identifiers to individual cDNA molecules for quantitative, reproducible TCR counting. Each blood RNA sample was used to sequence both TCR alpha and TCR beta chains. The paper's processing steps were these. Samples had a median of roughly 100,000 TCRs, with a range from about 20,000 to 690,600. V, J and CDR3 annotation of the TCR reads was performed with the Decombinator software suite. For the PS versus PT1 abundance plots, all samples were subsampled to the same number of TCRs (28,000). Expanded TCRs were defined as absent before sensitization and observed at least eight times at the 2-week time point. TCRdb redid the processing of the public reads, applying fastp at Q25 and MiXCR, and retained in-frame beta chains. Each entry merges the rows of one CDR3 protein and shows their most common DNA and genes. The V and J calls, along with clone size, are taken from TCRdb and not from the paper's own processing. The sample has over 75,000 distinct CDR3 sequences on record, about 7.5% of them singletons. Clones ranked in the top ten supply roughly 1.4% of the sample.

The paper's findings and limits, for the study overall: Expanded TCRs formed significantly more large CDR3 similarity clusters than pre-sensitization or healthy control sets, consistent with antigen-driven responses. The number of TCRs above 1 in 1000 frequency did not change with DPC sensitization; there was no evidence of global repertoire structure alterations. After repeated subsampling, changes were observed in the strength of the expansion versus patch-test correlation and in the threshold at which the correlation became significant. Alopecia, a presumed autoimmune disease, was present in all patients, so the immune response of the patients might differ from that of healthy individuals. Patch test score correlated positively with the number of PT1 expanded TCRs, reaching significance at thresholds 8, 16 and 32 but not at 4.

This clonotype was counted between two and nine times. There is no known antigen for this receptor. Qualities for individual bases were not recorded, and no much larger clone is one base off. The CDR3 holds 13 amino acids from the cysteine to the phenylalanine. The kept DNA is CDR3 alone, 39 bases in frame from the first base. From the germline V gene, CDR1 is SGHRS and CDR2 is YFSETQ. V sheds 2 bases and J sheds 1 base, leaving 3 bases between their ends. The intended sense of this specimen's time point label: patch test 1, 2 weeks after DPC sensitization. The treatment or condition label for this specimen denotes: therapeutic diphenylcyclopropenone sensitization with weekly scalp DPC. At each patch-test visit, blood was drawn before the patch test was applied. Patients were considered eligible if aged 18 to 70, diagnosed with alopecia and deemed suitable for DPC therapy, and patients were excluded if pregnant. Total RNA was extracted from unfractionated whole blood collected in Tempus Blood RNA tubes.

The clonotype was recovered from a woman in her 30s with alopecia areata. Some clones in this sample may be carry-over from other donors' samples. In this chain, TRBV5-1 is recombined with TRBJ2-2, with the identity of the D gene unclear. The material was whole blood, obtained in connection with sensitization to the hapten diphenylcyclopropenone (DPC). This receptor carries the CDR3 CASSFRNTGELFF. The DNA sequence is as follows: TGCGCCAGCAGCTTCCGGAACACCGGGGAGCTGTTTTTT.